The 10 T cell receptor beta chains reported below all come from one sample, sequenced in a study of blood T cell repertoires in COVID-19. Libraries were prepared by immunoSEQ multiplex PCR; TCRdb keeps only in-frame clonotypes and omits some of them. The data show some 200,000 clones, under 90% seen once. Sequenced sample: peripheral blood. Every receptor here comes from an elderly man with acute or convalescent COVID-19.

Only a few counts were recorded for this clone. The V and J genes are TRBV14 and TRBJ2-7; a weak D match, TRBD1 (6 bases). Germline V gene data show CDR1 as SGHDN and CDR2 as FVKESK. Trimming took 2 bases from V and 6 from J, leaving 11 bases between them. The CDR3 loop spans 13 amino acids. The CDR3 DNA reads as TGTGCCAGCAGCCAACTACAGGGCTCCGAGCAGTACGTC. Amino acids: CASSQLQGSEQYV.

The chain joins TRBV4-2 to TRBJ2-7; the D is unclear. CDR1 LGHNA and CDR2 YNFKEQ come from the germline V gene. The V end lost 1 base, the J end lost 2 bases, and 6 bases lay between the germline ends. The CDR3 totals 13 residues. CDR3 region: CASSQVPAYEQYF. The CDR3, as DNA: TGTGCCAGCAGCCAAGTGCCGGCCTACGAGCAGTACTTC.

This clone was seen a single time. V gene TRBV5-4 combines with J gene TRBJ1-1; D is uncertain. This CDR3 comprises 13 residues. Trimming stripped 8 bases from V and 1 base from J, with 12 bases between. CDR1 SGHNT and CDR2 YYREEE come from the germline V gene (reference sequence). The CDR3 region has the DNA TGTGCCAGACCGCGCACCTGGAACACTGAAGCTTTCTTT. Residues: CARPRTWNTEAFF.

The chain is built from TRBV20-1 and TRBJ2-7, with a possible D match to TRBD2 (6 bases). The CDR3 runs 11 residues. Germline values: CDR1 DFQATT, CDR2 SNEGSKA (reference sequence). CDR3 bases: TGCGGGGGGACTTTATCCTACGAGCAGTACTTC. The encoded protein is CGGTLSYEQYF.

This chain connects TRBV7-9 to TRBJ2-3; no clear D gene. Trimming removed 5 bases from V and 2 bases from J, with 11 bases in between. The CDR3 has 14 residues. CDR1 and CDR2 (germline): SEHNR, FQNEAQ (reference sequence). The DNA of the CDR3 is TGTGCCAGCAGCCTTCCCCAGAACACAGATACGCAGTATTTT. It is translated as CASSLPQNTDTQYF.

This rearrangement joins TRBV27 to TRBJ2-7; TRBD2 matches at 12 bases. The CDR3 extends over 15 amino acids. CDR1 MNHEY and CDR2 SMNVEV come from the germline V gene (reference sequence). V was clipped by 5 bases and J by 5 bases; unmatched bases: 7. The CDR3 here is CASSPRLAGVNEQYF. The CDR3 region has the DNA TGTGCCAGCAGTCCCAGACTAGCGGGAGTGAACGAGCAGTACTTC.

The rearrangement links TRBV24-1 to TRBJ1-2; tentative D call: TRBD1 (6 bases). V shed 5 bases and J shed 8 bases, with 14 bases lying between them. The CDR3 consists of 13 residues. Germline V gene lookup returns CDR1 KGHDR and CDR2 SFDVKD. CDR3 in amino acids: CATSGGPGEGYTF. CDR3 DNA: TGTGCCACCAGTGGTGGGCCAGGGGAAGGCTACACCTTC.

J is TRBJ2-7 and V is TRBV11-2; 7 bases line up with TRBD2. Germline CDR1 SGHAT, CDR2 FQNNGV. The ends lost 0 bases at V and 2 bases at J; junction bases unmatched: 7. The CDR3 runs 16 residues. The CDR3 DNA follows: TGTGCCAGCAGCTTAGATCCTAGCGGACGACCCTACGAGCAGTACGTC. The encoded protein is CASSLDPSGRPYEQYV.

The chain couples TRBV7-2 to TRBJ1-2; 7 bases are shared with TRBD1. Germline-derived CDR1 and CDR2 are SGHTA and FQGNSA. Unmatched junction bases numbered 5, after V lost 1 base and J lost 3 bases. This CDR3 has 15 residues. The CDR3 loop reads CASSLGQGNYYGYTF. The CDR3 bases are TGTGCCAGCAGCTTAGGACAGGGAAACTACTATGGCTACACCTTC.

The chain joins TRBV30 to TRBJ2-1; D is perhaps TRBD1 (5 bases). The CDR3 totals 12 residues. Germline V gene data show CDR1 as GTSNPN and CDR2 as SVGIG (reference sequence). Trimming cost V 1 base and J 10 bases, with 11 bases left between them. In nucleotides, the CDR3 is TGTGCCTGGAGTGGTCCAGCAGGGGAGCAGTTCTTC. This codes for CAWSGPAGEQFF.